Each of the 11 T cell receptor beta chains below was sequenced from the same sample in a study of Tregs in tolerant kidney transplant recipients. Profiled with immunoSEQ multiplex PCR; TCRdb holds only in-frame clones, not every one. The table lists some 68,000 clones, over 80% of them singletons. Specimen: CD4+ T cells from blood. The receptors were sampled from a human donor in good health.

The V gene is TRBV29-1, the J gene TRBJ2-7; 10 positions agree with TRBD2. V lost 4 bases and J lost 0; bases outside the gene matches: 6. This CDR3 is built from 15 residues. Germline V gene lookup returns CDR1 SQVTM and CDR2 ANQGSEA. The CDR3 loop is CSVVRTSGSSYEQYF. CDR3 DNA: TGCAGCGTTGTGCGGACTAGCGGTAGCTCCTACGAGCAGTACTTC.

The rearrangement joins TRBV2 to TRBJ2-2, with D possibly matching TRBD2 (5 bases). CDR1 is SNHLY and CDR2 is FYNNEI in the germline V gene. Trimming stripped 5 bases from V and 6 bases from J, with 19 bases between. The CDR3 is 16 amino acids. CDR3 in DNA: TGTGCCAGCAGTAATCGTGGCCTTCGGGAACCCGGGGAGCTGTTTTTT. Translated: CASSNRGLREPGELFF. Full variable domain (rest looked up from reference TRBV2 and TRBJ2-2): EPEVTQTPSHQVTQMGQEVILRCVPISNHLYFYWYRQILGQKVEFLVSFYNNEISEKSEIFDDQFSVERPDGSNFTLKIRSTKLEDSAMYFCASSNRGLREPGELFFGEGSRLTVL.

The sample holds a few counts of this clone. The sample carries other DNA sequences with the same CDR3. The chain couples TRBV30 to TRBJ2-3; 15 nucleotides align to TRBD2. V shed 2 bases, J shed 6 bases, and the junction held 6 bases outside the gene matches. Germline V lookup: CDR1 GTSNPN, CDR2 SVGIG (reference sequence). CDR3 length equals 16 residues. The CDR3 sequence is CAWSRGTSGGPDTQYF. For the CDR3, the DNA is TGTGCCTGGAGTAGGGGGACTAGCGGGGGGCCTGATACGCAGTATTTT.

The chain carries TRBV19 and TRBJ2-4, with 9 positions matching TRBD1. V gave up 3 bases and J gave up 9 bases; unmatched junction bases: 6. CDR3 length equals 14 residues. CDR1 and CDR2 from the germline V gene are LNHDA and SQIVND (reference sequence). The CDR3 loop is CASSIGTGLSIQYF. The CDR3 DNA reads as TGTGCCAGTAGTATCGGGACAGGGTTAAGCATTCAGTACTTC.

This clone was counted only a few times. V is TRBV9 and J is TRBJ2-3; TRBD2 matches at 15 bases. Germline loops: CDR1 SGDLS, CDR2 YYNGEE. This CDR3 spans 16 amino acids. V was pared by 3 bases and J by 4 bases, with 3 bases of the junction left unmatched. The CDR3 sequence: CASSARTSGGADTQYF. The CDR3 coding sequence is TGTGCCAGCAGCGCTCGGACTAGCGGGGGGGCAGATACGCAGTATTTT.

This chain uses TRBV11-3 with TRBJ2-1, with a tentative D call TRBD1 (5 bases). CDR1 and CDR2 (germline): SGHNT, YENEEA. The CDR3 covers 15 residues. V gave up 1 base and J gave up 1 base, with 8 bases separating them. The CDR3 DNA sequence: TGTGCCAGCAGCTTAGTCAGGGAATCCTACAATGAGCAGTTCTTC. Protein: CASSLVRESYNEQFF.

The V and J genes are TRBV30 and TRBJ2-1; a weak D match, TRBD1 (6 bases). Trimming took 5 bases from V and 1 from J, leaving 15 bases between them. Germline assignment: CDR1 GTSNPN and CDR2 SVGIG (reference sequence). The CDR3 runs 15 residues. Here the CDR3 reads CAWFHRDTSYNEQFF. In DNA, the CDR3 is TGTGCCTGGTTTCACCGGGACACTTCCTACAATGAGCAGTTCTTC.

CDR3: CASSSAAGVQETQYF. The CDR3 DNA reads TGCGCCAGCAGCTCCGCAGCGGGGGTCCAAGAGACCCAGTACTTC. This chain links TRBV5-1 with TRBJ2-5; TRBD2 matches at 8 bases. V was clipped by 3 bases and J by 1 base; unmatched bases: 5. Germline CDR1 SGHRS, CDR2 YFSETQ. CDR3 length equals 15 residues.

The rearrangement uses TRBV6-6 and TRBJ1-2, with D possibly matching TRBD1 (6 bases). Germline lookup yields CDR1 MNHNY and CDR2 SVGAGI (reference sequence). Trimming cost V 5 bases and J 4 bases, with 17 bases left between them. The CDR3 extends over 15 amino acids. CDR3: CASSHGTLGPYGYTF. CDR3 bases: TGTGCCAGCAGTCACGGGACACTTGGCCCCTATGGCTACACCTTC.

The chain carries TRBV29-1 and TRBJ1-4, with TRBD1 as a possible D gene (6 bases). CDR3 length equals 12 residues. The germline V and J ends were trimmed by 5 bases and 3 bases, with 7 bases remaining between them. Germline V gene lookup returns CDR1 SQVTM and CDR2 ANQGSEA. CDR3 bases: TGCAGCGTTAGACAGGCTAATGAAAAACTGTTTTTT. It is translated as CSVRQANEKLFF.

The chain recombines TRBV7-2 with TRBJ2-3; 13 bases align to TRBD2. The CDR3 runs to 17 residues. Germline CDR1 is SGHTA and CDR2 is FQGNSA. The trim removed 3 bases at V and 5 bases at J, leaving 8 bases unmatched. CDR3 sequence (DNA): TGTGCCAGCAGCTTGTCGCATGGGACTAGCGGGGAAGATACGCAGTATTTT. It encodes CASSLSHGTSGEDTQYF.